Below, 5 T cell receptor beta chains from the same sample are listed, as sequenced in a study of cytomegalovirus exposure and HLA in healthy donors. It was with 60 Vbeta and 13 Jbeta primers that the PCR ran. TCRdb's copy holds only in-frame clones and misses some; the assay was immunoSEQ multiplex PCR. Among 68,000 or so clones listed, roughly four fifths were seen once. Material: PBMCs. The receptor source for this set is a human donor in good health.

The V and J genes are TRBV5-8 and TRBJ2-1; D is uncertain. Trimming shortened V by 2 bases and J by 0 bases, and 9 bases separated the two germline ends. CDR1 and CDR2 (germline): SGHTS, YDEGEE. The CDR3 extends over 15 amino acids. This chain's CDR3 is CASSLLLSSYNEQFF. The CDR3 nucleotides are TGTGCCAGCAGCTTATTACTGAGCTCCTACAATGAGCAGTTCTTC.

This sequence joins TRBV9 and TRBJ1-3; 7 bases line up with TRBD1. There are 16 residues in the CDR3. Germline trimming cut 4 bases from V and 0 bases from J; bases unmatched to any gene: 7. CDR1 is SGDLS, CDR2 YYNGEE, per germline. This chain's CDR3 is CASSLGTASSGNTIYF. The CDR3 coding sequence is TGTGCCAGCAGCCTGGGGACAGCCAGCTCTGGAAACACCATATATTTT. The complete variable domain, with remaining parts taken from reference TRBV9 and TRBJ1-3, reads DSGVTQTPKHLITATGQRVTLRCSPRSGDLSVYWYQQSLDQGLQFLIQYYNGEERAKGNILERFSAQQFPDLHSELNLSSLELGDSALYFCASSLGTASSGNTIYFGEGSWLTVV.

In nucleotides, the CDR3 is TGTGCCAGCTCACCCCAGGGGTGGGGAGGCTACACCTTC. Translating it yields CASSPQGWGGYTF. This chain connects TRBV18 to TRBJ1-2, with TRBD1 as a possible D gene (6 bases). CDR1 KGHSH and CDR2 LQKENI come from the germline V gene. V shed 3 bases and J shed 8 bases, with 13 bases lying between them. This CDR3 has 13 residues.

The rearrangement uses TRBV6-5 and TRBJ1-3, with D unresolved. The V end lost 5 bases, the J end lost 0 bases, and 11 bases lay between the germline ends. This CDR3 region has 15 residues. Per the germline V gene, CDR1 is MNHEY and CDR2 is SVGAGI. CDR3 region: CASSRTGYSGNTIYF. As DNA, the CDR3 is TGTGCCAGCAGTCGGACGGGATACTCTGGAAACACCATATATTTT.

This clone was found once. The CDR3 sequence is CASSTPSQGHGQYF. The CDR3 DNA sequence: TGTGCCAGCAGTACCCCCTCACAGGGGCACGGGCAGTACTTC. V and J are TRBV6-5 and TRBJ2-7; TRBD1 aligns across 7 bases. CDR1 and CDR2 (germline): MNHEY, SVGAGI. The CDR3 has 14 amino acids. The trim removed 5 bases at V and 9 bases at J, leaving 13 bases unmatched.